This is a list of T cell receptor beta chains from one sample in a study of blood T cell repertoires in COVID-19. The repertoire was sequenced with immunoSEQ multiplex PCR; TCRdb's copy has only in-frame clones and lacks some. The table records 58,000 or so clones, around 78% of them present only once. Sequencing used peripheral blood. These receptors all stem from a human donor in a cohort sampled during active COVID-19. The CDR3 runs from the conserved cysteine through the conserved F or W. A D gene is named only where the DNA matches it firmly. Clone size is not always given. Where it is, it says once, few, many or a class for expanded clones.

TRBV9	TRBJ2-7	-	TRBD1	TGTGCCAGCAGCGTAGGAGCACAGGGGGCCCTCTACGAGCAGTACTTC	CASSVGAQGALYEQYF
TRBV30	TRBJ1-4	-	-	TGTGCCTGGAGCGGCGGGTTAAATGAAAAACTGTTTTTT	CAWSGGLNEKLFF
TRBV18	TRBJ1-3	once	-	TGTGCCAGCTCACGGCGCAGGGGAGGAAACACCATATATTTT	CASSRRRGGNTIYF
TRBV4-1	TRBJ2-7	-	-	TGCGCCAGCAGCCAGCCGGACTTAAACTCCTACGAGCAGTACTTC	CASSQPDLNSYEQYF
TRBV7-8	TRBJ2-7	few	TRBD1	TGTGCCAGCAGCCGCTCGTCCTCAGGGGGCAGCGGTTACGAGCAGTACTTC	CASSRSSSGGSGYEQYF
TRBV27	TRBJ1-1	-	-	TGTGCCAGCAGCCTAAATACGGCAGGCTACACTGAAGCTTTCTTT	CASSLNTAGYTEAFF
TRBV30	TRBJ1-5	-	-	TGTGCCTGGAAAGGAGGGAATAGCAATCAGCCCCAGCATTTT	CAWKGGNSNQPQHF
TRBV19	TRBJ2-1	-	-	TGTGCCACCCAACTAGGCGCCGTTAACAATGAGCAGTTCTTC	CATQLGAVNNEQFF
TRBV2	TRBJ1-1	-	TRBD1	TGTGCCAGCAGGGTACAGGGGACTGGCACTGAAGCTTTCTTT	CASRVQGTGTEAFF
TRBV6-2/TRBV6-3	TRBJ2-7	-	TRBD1	TGTGCCAGCAGTAGCGGGACAGGGAACTACGAGCAGTACTTC	CASSSGTGNYEQYF
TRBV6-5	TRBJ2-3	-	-	TGTGCCAGCAGTTACTCACCGGGAGCCATGGATACGCAGTATTTT	CASSYSPGAMDTQYF
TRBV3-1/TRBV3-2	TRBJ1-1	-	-	TGTGCCAGCAGCCAAGACTGGACGGGGAGGACTGAAGCTTTCTTT	CASSQDWTGRTEAFF
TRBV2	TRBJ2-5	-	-	TGTGCCAGCAGTGAATATGAGACCCAGTACTTC	CASSEYETQYF
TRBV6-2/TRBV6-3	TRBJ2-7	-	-	TGTGCCAGCACCCCAACCGTTGGGCTAGCGATCTACGAGCAGTACTTC	CASTPTVGLAIYEQYF
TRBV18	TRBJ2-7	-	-	TGTGCCAGCTCACCATCATCGGGGATCTACGAGCAGTACTTC	CASSPSSGIYEQYF
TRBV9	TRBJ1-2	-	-	TGTGCCAGCAGCATGATGGGGGCTGGCTACACCTTC	CASSMMGAGYTF
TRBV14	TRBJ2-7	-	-	TGTGCCAGCAGCCAAAACAGGGTAGACGAGCAGTACTTC	CASSQNRVDEQYF
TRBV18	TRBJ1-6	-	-	TGTGCCAGCTCGCCGATGACAGACTATAATTCACCCCTCCACTTT	CASSPMTDYNSPLHF